The 28 T cell receptor beta chains in this list originate from one sample, sequenced in a study of Ad26.COV2.S vaccination and SARS-CoV-2 variants. Treatment of the sample: some 20 received Ad26.COV2.S at low or high dose, single or two shots; 5 received placebo; per-sample allocation not given. Repertoires come from day 63 after the first vaccine or placebo injection. Assay: immunoSEQ multiplex PCR; the TCRdb copy retains only in-frame clones and omits some. The table records 410,000 or so clones, 90% of them present only once. The source was peripheral blood, collected in a trial of Ad26.COV2.S vaccine versus placebo. These receptors were taken from a person aged 18-65 years who received the Ad26.COV2.S COVID-19 vaccine or a placebo.

CDR3 nucleotide sequence: TGTGCCAGTAGTATTGTAGCGGGAGGGCCCTACAATGAGCAGTTCTTC. This sequence encodes CASSIVAGGPYNEQFF. V gene TRBV19 combines with J gene TRBJ2-1, with 11 bases matching TRBD2. Germline V gene sequence: CDR1 LNHDA, CDR2 SQIVND (reference sequence). Germline trimming cut 3 bases from V and 2 bases from J; bases unmatched to any gene: 3. This CDR3 region has 16 residues.

The chain is built from TRBV7-2 and TRBJ2-1; 9 bases fit TRBD2. V lost 1 base and J lost 3; bases outside the gene matches: 1. This CDR3 has 15 amino acids. The germline V gene has CDR1 SGHTA and CDR2 FQGNSA. The CDR3 sequence: CASSLGTSVYNEQFF. CDR3 nucleotides: TGTGCCAGCAGCTTAGGGACTAGCGTCTACAATGAGCAGTTCTTC. The complete variable domain, with remaining parts taken from reference TRBV7-2 and TRBJ2-1, reads GAGVSQSPSNKVTEKGKDVELRCDPISGHTALYWYRQSLGQGLEFLIYFQGNSAPDKSGLPSDRFSAERTGGSVSTLTIQRTQQEDSAVYLCASSLGTSVYNEQFFGPGTRLTVL.

V and J are TRBV19 and TRBJ2-2; D unclear. Trimming left V 7 bases short and J 5 bases short, with 14 bases between. CDR3 length equals 14 residues. CDR1 LNHDA and CDR2 SQIVND come from the germline V gene (reference sequence). In nucleotides, the CDR3 is TGTGCCAGTACCGAGACCCTACCTACCGGGGAGCTGTTTTTT. Translated: CASTETLPTGELFF.

This clone came up a few times. V and J are TRBV10-3 and TRBJ2-1, with 10 bases aligning to TRBD2. The germline gives CDR1 ENHRY, CDR2 SYGVKD. The trim removed 6 bases at V and 6 bases at J, leaving 8 bases unmatched. The CDR3 sequence is 15 residues long. The CDR3 DNA follows: TGTGCCATCAGGGCAGCGGGGGGGACCGGCAATGAGCAGTTCTTC. Amino acid sequence: CAIRAAGGTGNEQFF.

J is TRBJ1-1 and V is TRBV11-3; D is uncertain. There are 13 residues in the CDR3. Germline CDR1 is SGHNT and CDR2 is YENEEA. Trimming cost V 5 bases and J 5 bases, with 12 bases left between them. CDR3 sequence reads: CASSLSRGTEAFF. The CDR3 nucleotides are TGTGCCAGCAGCCTTAGCCGGGGTACTGAAGCTTTCTTT.

The rearrangement uses TRBV27 and TRBJ2-3, with 7 bases that match TRBD2. V lost 3 bases, J lost 5 bases, and 14 bases stayed unmatched. There are 17 residues in the CDR3. The germline V gene has CDR1 MNHEY and CDR2 SMNVEV (reference sequence). The CDR3 DNA follows: TGTGCCAGCAGTTTCTTAATGGGGGAGGGCCCGGGAGATACGCAGTATTTT. Residues: CASSFLMGEGPGDTQYF.

The table lists this clone with a count of one. This chain joins TRBV19 and TRBJ1-1; a possible D gene is TRBD1 (5 bases). Trimming removed 6 bases from V and 8 bases from J, with 16 bases in between. Germline CDR1 reads LNHDA; CDR2 reads SQIVND (reference sequence). The CDR3 covers 13 residues. The CDR3 DNA sequence: TGTGCCAGTAGCACAGGACCTGTCACCGAAGCTTTCTTT. Translated, it gives CASSTGPVTEAFF.

Comments on this clone: Other DNA sequences in the same sample also yield this CDR3. The CDR3 DNA follows: TGTGCCAGCAGCTTAAACCAAGAGACCCAGTACTTC. Protein product: CASSLNQETQYF. The chain recombines TRBV11-2 with TRBJ2-5; D is undetermined. V shed 2 bases and J shed 0 bases, with 1 base lying between them. The length of the CDR3 is 12 residues. Germline CDR1 reads SGHAT; CDR2 reads FQNNGV.

The V call is TRBV7-9, the J call TRBJ2-3; D possibly corresponds to TRBD2 (5 bases). V was clipped by 5 bases and J by 4 bases, with 13 bases between them. Germline V gene data show CDR1 as SEHNR and CDR2 as FQNEAQ (reference sequence). The CDR3 runs to 14 residues. The CDR3 is CASSPGGSADTQYF. The CDR3 DNA sequence: TGTGCCAGCAGCCCTGGAGGTTCTGCAGATACGCAGTATTTT.

This chain links TRBV7-9 with TRBJ2-3; D possibly corresponds to TRBD1 (6 bases). V dropped 4 bases and J dropped 1 base, with 15 bases sitting between them. The CDR3 contains 16 residues. Germline lookup yields CDR1 SEHNR and CDR2 FQNEAQ (reference sequence). Here the CDR3 reads CASSSEQGRGTDTQYF. DNA of the CDR3: TGTGCCAGCAGCTCCGAACAGGGTAGGGGCACAGATACGCAGTATTTT.

This clone turned up a few times. The chain has TRBV6-5 and TRBJ2-2; TRBD2 is a possible D gene (5 bases). CDR1 and CDR2 (germline): MNHEY, SVGAGI. This CDR3 is built from 13 residues. V gave up 7 bases and J gave up 4 bases, with 10 bases separating them. The DNA of the CDR3 is TGTGCCAGCAAGCGGACCCTCACCGGGGAGCTGTTTTTT. It specifies CASKRTLTGELFF.

This clone showed up just once. The chain joins TRBV4-3 to TRBJ1-1; D is possibly TRBD1 (5 bases). Germline-derived CDR1 and CDR2 are LGHNA and YSLEER. Deletions cut 4 bases from V and 1 base from J, with 16 bases between. CDR3 size: 16 residues. CDR3 residues: CASSPTAGTANTEAFF. Here the CDR3 DNA reads TGCGCCAGCAGCCCAACCGCCGGGACGGCGAACACTGAAGCTTTCTTT.

This chain connects TRBV24-1 to TRBJ2-1; the D gene is possibly TRBD2 (6 bases). V was pared by 4 bases and J by 10 bases, with 7 bases between. CDR1 and CDR2 from the germline V gene are KGHDR and SFDVKD. CDR3 length equals 11 residues. The CDR3 nucleotides read TGTGCCACCAGTGAAGGGAGGGAGCAGTTCTTC. Encoded protein: CATSEGREQFF.

The count of this clone is one. The CDR3 nucleotides read TGTGCCAGCAGCTTAAATTGGAACACTGAAGCTTTCTTT. The encoded protein is CASSLNWNTEAFF. The chain employs TRBV28 and TRBJ1-1; D remains unclear. CDR3 length: 13 residues. CDR1 and CDR2 (germline): MDHEN, SYDVKM. Between the trimmed V and J ends, which lost 6 bases and 1 base, there was a span of 9 bases.

V gene TRBV7-2 combines with J gene TRBJ2-7; D unclear. Germline CDR1 and CDR2: SGHTA and FQGNSA. V lost 0 bases, J lost 1 base, and 4 bases lay in between. This CDR3 spans 13 amino acids. CDR3 sequence (DNA): TGTGCCAGCAGCTTAGCTGCTTCCTACGAGCAGTACTTC. This encodes CASSLAASYEQYF.

The J gene is TRBJ2-7, the V gene TRBV28, with TRBD1 matching over 8 bases. The V gene's germline CDR1 is MDHEN and CDR2 SYDVKM. CDR3 size: 17 residues. Trimming cost V 6 bases and J 2 bases; bases outside gene matches: 15. The CDR3 loop reads CASSRPIRDRRAYEQYF. The CDR3 coding sequence is TGTGCCAGCAGCCGACCCATCCGGGACAGGAGGGCCTACGAGCAGTACTTC.

About this clone: Other nucleotide sequences from this sample produce the same CDR3. The chain recombines TRBV5-1 with TRBJ2-1; 8 nucleotides match TRBD2. The CDR3 totals 15 residues. Trimming at V came to 2 bases and at J to 4 bases, leaving 5 bases not matched to a gene. The germline V gene has CDR1 SGHRS and CDR2 YFSETQ. The CDR3 DNA is TGCGCCAGCAGCTTAACTAGCGGTGGATACAATGAGCAGTTCTTC. Translation gives CASSLTSGGYNEQFF.

This clone showed up just once. CDR3 sequence: CASSQGSPPGLNEQFF. As DNA, the CDR3 is TGCGCCAGCAGCCAAGGATCCCCCCCGGGATTGAATGAGCAGTTCTTC. V and J are TRBV4-3 and TRBJ2-1, with D possibly being TRBD2 (5 bases). CDR3 length equals 16 residues. Germline-derived CDR1 and CDR2 are LGHNA and YSLEER. With 1 base removed from V and 7 bases from J, the gap between germline ends came to 17 bases.

The chain has TRBV7-8 and TRBJ2-6; D unresolved. The V end was cut by 8 bases, the J end by 0 bases, with 14 bases between. There are 16 residues in the CDR3. Germline CDR1 and CDR2: SGHVS and FQNEAQ. This CDR3 reads CASGSGDGSGANVLTF. CDR3 bases: TGTGCCAGCGGGTCGGGTGATGGCTCTGGGGCCAACGTCCTGACTTTC.

This chain connects TRBV30 to TRBJ2-7; D gene uncertain. The CDR3 is made up of 12 amino acids. Germline V CDR1 and CDR2: GTSNPN, SVGIG (reference sequence). V lost 0 bases to trimming and J lost 7 bases, with 10 bases between them. Here the CDR3 reads CAWSVSGVEQYF. Written as DNA, the CDR3 is TGTGCCTGGAGTGTAAGTGGGGTTGAGCAGTACTTC.

The chain recombines TRBV5-4 with TRBJ1-4; 7 positions match TRBD1. Germline V gene sequence: CDR1 SGHNT, CDR2 YYREEE (reference sequence). This CDR3 has 17 amino acids. V shed 4 bases and J 3 bases; nucleotides not matched to a gene: 12. In DNA form, the CDR3 reads TGTGCCAGCAGCAAGACAGGGATCGGAAGTCCTAATGAAAAACTGTTTTTT. Translating it yields CASSKTGIGSPNEKLFF.

The chain has TRBV28 and TRBJ2-1; TRBD2 is a possible D gene (6 bases). The CDR3 has 15 residues. The germline CDR1 and CDR2 sequences are MDHEN and SYDVKM. V lost 6 bases and J 2 bases, leaving 14 bases between the germline ends. CDR3 nucleotides: TGTGCCAGCAGACCCCGGGACTGGACCTACAATGAGCAGTTCTTC. Translating gives CASRPRDWTYNEQFF.

The chain recombines TRBV19 with TRBJ2-6; D is perhaps TRBD1 (5 bases). The V and J ends lost 3 bases and 2 bases respectively, with 14 bases between them. The CDR3 contains 17 residues. CDR1 is LNHDA, CDR2 SQIVND, per germline (reference sequence). CDR3 DNA sequence: TGTGCCAGTAGTATCTCCAGGGTGTCCCCTGGGGCCAACGTCCTGACTTTC. Translating gives CASSISRVSPGANVLTF.

The V gene is TRBV6-2 or TRBV6-3, the J gene TRBJ2-1, with 10 bases identical to TRBD2. The CDR3 contains 14 residues. Germline V lookup: CDR1 MNHEY, CDR2 SVGEGT. The J segment lost 4 bases and the V segment lost 6 bases, leaving 3 bases of the junction unmatched. The CDR3 is CASSPSGSYNEQFF. The CDR3 nucleotides read TGTGCCAGCAGCCCTAGCGGGAGTTACAATGAGCAGTTCTTC.

CDR3 amino acids: CASSERGRRSAFF. CDR3 in DNA: TGTGCCAGCAGTGAACGGGGGAGGCGATCGGCTTTCTTT. J is TRBJ1-1 and V is TRBV2, with a possible D match to TRBD1 (5 bases). The CDR3 length is 13 residues. V gave up 2 bases and J gave up 11 bases, with 15 bases separating them. The V gene's germline CDR1 is SNHLY and CDR2 FYNNEI. Variable domain in full (rest from reference TRBV2 and TRBJ1-1): EPEVTQTPSHQVTQMGQEVILRCVPISNHLYFYWYRQILGQKVEFLVSFYNNEISEKSEIFDDQFSVERPDGSNFTLKIRSTKLEDSAMYFCASSERGRRSAFFGQGTRLTVV.

The V call is TRBV4-3, the J call TRBJ2-1; the match to TRBD2 covers 8 bases. The CDR3 covers 16 residues. Germline CDR1 is LGHNA and CDR2 is YSLEER. V was clipped by 4 bases and J by 5 bases; unmatched bases: 10. The CDR3 DNA reads as TGCGCCAGCAGCCTCGGACTAGCAGTTATCCACAATGAGCAGTTCTTC. Its protein is CASSLGLAVIHNEQFF.

The CDR3 spells CASSAPTGGYGYTF. CDR3 nucleotides: TGTGCCAGCAGCGCCCCGACAGGGGGCTATGGCTACACCTTC. V usage is TRBV9 and J usage is TRBJ1-2, with 9 bases identical to TRBD1. The V segment lost 3 bases and the J segment 4 bases; nucleotides outside the gene matches: 4. From germline, CDR1 is SGDLS and CDR2 YYNGEE. The CDR3 is made up of 14 amino acids.

V usage is TRBV4-1 and J usage is TRBJ2-7; 7 bases align to TRBD2. Trimming cost V 3 bases and J 5 bases; bases outside gene matches: 4. The CDR3 spans 13 residues. CDR1 and CDR2 from the germline V gene are MGHRA and YSYEKL. The CDR3 is CASSQGAGNEQYF. The DNA of the CDR3 is TGCGCCAGCAGCCAGGGAGCGGGAAACGAGCAGTACTTC.